The 21 T cell receptor beta chains below were found in one sample sequenced in a study of technical replicates of blood from a few donors. Data came from immunoSEQ multiplex PCR; TCRdb stores just in-frame clones and leaves some out. The sample contains 75,000 to 90,000 clones, 80% to 95% of which appear only once. Sequences were obtained from T cells isolated from PBMCs. All receptors come from a human donor in good health.

The chain links TRBV9 to TRBJ2-1, with 9 bases matching TRBD2. This CDR3 comprises 15 residues. After removal of 5 bases from V and 6 bases from J, the junction contained 9 bases not matched to a gene. Germline V gives CDR1 SGDLS, CDR2 YYNGEE. The CDR3 DNA reads as TGTGCCAGCAGGGATTTAGCGGGAGTAACCAATGAGCAGTTCTTC. Protein sequence: CASRDLAGVTNEQFF. The full variable domain, with the rest looked up from reference TRBV9 and TRBJ2-1, is DSGVTQTPKHLITATGQRVTLRCSPRSGDLSVYWYQQSLDQGLQFLIQYYNGEERAKGNILERFSAQQFPDLHSELNLSSLELGDSALYFCASRDLAGVTNEQFFGPGTRLTVL.

This rearrangement joins TRBV27 to TRBJ2-7; D remains ambiguous. The CDR3 spans 15 residues. Per germline, CDR1 MNHEY and CDR2 SMNVEV (reference sequence). The ends were cut back, 5 bases at V and 2 bases at J, with 16 bases in the middle. The CDR3 reads CASSPTYDGAYEQYF. As DNA, the CDR3 is TGTGCCAGCAGTCCAACCTATGACGGAGCCTACGAGCAGTACTTC.

The chain links TRBV4-1 to TRBJ2-3, with TRBD1 matching over 8 bases. V was pared by 4 bases and J by 4 bases, with 7 bases of the junction left unmatched. There are 15 residues in the CDR3. The germline gives CDR1 MGHRA, CDR2 YSYEKL. The CDR3 sequence is CASSPKQGVADTQYF. CDR3 nucleotides: TGCGCCAGCAGCCCAAAACAGGGGGTTGCAGATACGCAGTATTTT.

This clone was found once. The rearrangement joins TRBV27 to TRBJ1-2; D is undetermined. The CDR3 loop spans 12 amino acids. The germline V and J ends were trimmed by 6 bases and 5 bases, with 10 bases remaining between them. Germline V gene lookup returns CDR1 MNHEY and CDR2 SMNVEV (reference sequence). The CDR3 loop is CASSPSGYGYTF. Written as DNA, the CDR3 is TGTGCCAGCAGCCCAAGCGGGTATGGCTACACCTTC.

The V and J genes are TRBV30 and TRBJ1-6, with TRBD1 matching 7 bases. CDR3 length: 15 residues. Germline V gene lookup returns CDR1 GTSNPN and CDR2 SVGIG (reference sequence). V was pared by 5 bases and J by 12 bases, with 16 bases of the junction left unmatched. The CDR3 loop is CAWGATGFWDEPLHF. Here the CDR3 DNA reads TGTGCCTGGGGGGCGACAGGGTTCTGGGATGAACCCCTCCACTTT.

V gene TRBV23-1 combines with J gene TRBJ2-3; no definite D call. TRBV23-1 is an ORF, and what it does is uncertain. This CDR3 region has 14 residues. Trimming removed 6 bases from V and 1 base from J, with 11 bases in between. CDR3 coding DNA: TGCGCCAGCAGAGGCCTAGTAGGCACAGATACGCAGTATTTT. Protein: CASRGLVGTDTQYF.

This clone was seen a few times. This rearrangement joins TRBV4-1 to TRBJ2-5; 9 nucleotides align to TRBD1. The CDR3 spans 16 residues. CDR1 and CDR2 from the germline V gene are MGHRA and YSYEKL. V shed 5 bases, J shed 4 bases, and the junction held 11 bases outside the gene matches. CDR3 in amino acids: CASSALDRGDLETQYF. The CDR3 DNA reads as TGCGCCAGCAGCGCATTAGACAGGGGGGATCTAGAGACCCAGTACTTC.

The chain carries TRBV7-8 and TRBJ1-2, with D uncertain. This CDR3 has 17 residues. Germline assignment: CDR1 SGHVS and CDR2 FQNEAQ. With 1 base removed from V and 0 bases from J, the gap between germline ends came to 15 bases. The CDR3 coding sequence is TGTGCCAGCAGCTTAGTCCTTGACACGTCAACTAACTATGGCTACACCTTC. This codes for CASSLVLDTSTNYGYTF.

The chain employs TRBV5-6 and TRBJ2-2; 12 nucleotides agree with TRBD2. The V and J ends lost 3 bases and 5 bases, in that order; junction bases with no gene match: 8. The CDR3 spans 17 residues. The germline CDR1 and CDR2 sequences are SGHDT and YYEEEE. DNA for the CDR3: TGTGCCAGCAGCTCCATAAGGACTAGCGGGGCAACCGGGGAGCTGTTTTTT. It is translated as CASSSIRTSGATGELFF.

This clone has just a few counts. The chain is built from TRBV6-4 and TRBJ2-1; TRBD1 is a possible D gene (7 bases). From germline, CDR1 is MRHNA and CDR2 SNTAGT. The CDR3 is made up of 13 amino acids. The germline V and J ends were trimmed by 6 bases and 6 bases, with 12 bases remaining between them. This CDR3 is CASRPQGGNEQFF. CDR3 coding DNA: TGTGCCAGCAGACCTCAGGGGGGCAATGAGCAGTTCTTC.

J is TRBJ2-7 and V is TRBV19; 10 nucleotides agree with TRBD2. CDR1 and CDR2 from the germline V gene are LNHDA and SQIVND (reference sequence). The CDR3 covers 15 residues. The V gene end was trimmed by 6 bases and the J gene end by 4 bases; junction bases not matched to a gene: 9. The CDR3 nucleotides read TGTGCCAGTAGGGCAACTAGCGGGGACCATTACGAGCAGTACTTC. This translates into CASRATSGDHYEQYF.

This chain uses TRBV5-5 with TRBJ1-4, with a weak D call TRBD1 (5 bases). Trimming left V 4 bases short and J 6 bases short, with 16 bases between. The CDR3 extends over 15 amino acids. Germline V gives CDR1 SGHKS, CDR2 YYEKEE (reference sequence). The CDR3 DNA is TGTGCCAGCAGCGAGGCAGGGCAAGCTGATGAAAAACTGTTTTTT. Its protein is CASSEAGQADEKLFF.

This chain uses TRBV7-9 with TRBJ1-2; 7 nucleotides align to TRBD1. V trimming: 4 bases; J trimming: 7 bases; junction bases outside the gene matches: 12. The CDR3 sequence is 15 residues long. Germline values: CDR1 SEHNR, CDR2 FQNEAQ (reference sequence). The CDR3 loop reads CASSSGTVGIRGYTF. The CDR3 DNA reads TGTGCCAGCAGCTCAGGGACAGTTGGGATTCGTGGCTACACCTTC.

V and J are TRBV28 and TRBJ2-7; no definite D call. The CDR3 loop spans 14 amino acids. V was shortened by 5 bases and J by 5 bases, with 16 bases between the two germline ends. Germline values: CDR1 MDHEN, CDR2 SYDVKM. CDR3 protein: CASSPRIKSDEQYF. CDR3 bases: TGTGCCAGCAGTCCGCGGATCAAGAGCGACGAGCAGTACTTC.

The genes are TRBV5-6 and TRBJ2-3; weak D call: TRBD2 (6 bases). V was cut by 2 bases and J by 2 bases, with 15 bases left in between. Germline V lookup: CDR1 SGHDT, CDR2 YYEEEE. The CDR3 runs to 16 residues. In DNA form, the CDR3 reads TGTGCCAGCAGCTTTTTTGGAGGGTTTCACACAGATACGCAGTATTTT. Translation: CASSFFGGFHTDTQYF.

The V and J genes are TRBV2 and TRBJ2-1; 11 bases are shared with TRBD2. J lost 9 bases, V lost 6 bases, and 10 bases had no gene match. Germline lookup yields CDR1 SNHLY and CDR2 FYNNEI. This CDR3 comprises 15 residues. The DNA for the CDR3 is TGTGCCAGCAGCTTAGCGGGAGGGCGTCGAGCTGAGCAGTTCTTC. This codes for CASSLAGGRRAEQFF.

The rearrangement joins TRBV9 to TRBJ2-3, with 8 bases matching TRBD2. J was trimmed by 5 bases and V by 0 bases; bases with no gene match: 5. Germline lookup yields CDR1 SGDLS and CDR2 YYNGEE. This CDR3 spans 15 amino acids. In DNA, the CDR3 is TGTGCCAGCAGCGTAGGGACTAGCAGGTTAGATACGCAGTATTTT. Translation: CASSVGTSRLDTQYF. The full variable domain, rest sourced from reference TRBV9 and TRBJ2-3, is DSGVTQTPKHLITATGQRVTLRCSPRSGDLSVYWYQQSLDQGLQFLIQYYNGEERAKGNILERFSAQQFPDLHSELNLSSLELGDSALYFCASSVGTSRLDTQYFGPGTRLTVL.

This chain connects TRBV7-3 to TRBJ2-7, with D perhaps matching TRBD1 (5 bases). The CDR3 runs 12 residues. Trimming cost V 6 bases and J 3 bases, with 9 bases left between them. CDR1 and CDR2 (germline): SGHTA, FQGTGA. The CDR3 sequence is CASRSTDYEQYF. CDR3 bases: TGTGCCAGCAGGTCGACAGACTACGAGCAGTACTTC.

The rearrangement links TRBV5-1 to TRBJ2-5; possibly TRBD1 for D (5 bases). The CDR3 has 14 residues. CDR1 SGHRS and CDR2 YFSETQ come from the germline V gene. Trimming took 2 bases from V and 0 from J, leaving 8 bases between them. CDR3 nucleotide sequence: TGCGCCAGCAGCTTTTCGGACAACCAAGAGACCCAGTACTTC. Protein sequence: CASSFSDNQETQYF. Drawing the rest from reference TRBV5-1 and TRBJ2-5, the complete variable domain is KAGVTQTPRYLIKTRGQQVTLSCSPISGHRSVSWYQQTPGQGLQFLFEYFSETQRNKGNFPGRFSGRQFSNSRSEMNVSTLELGDSALYLCASSFSDNQETQYFGPGTRLLVL.

This clone has more than one count but fewer than ten. V and J are TRBV6-6 and TRBJ1-5; maybe TRBD1 (5 bases). Trimming stripped 4 bases from V and 2 bases from J, with 15 bases between. Germline V gives CDR1 MNHNY, CDR2 SVGAGI (reference sequence). This CDR3 region has 16 residues. The CDR3 loop reads CASSLLLGVGNQPQHF. In DNA form, the CDR3 reads TGTGCCAGCAGTTTACTCCTAGGGGTTGGCAATCAGCCCCAGCATTTT.

The V gene is TRBV5-4, the J gene TRBJ1-5; D is undetermined. CDR3 length: 16 amino acids. Looked up from germline, CDR1 is SGHNT and CDR2 is YYREEE (reference sequence). Trimming took 5 bases from V and 2 from J, leaving 17 bases between them. The CDR3 region is CASSSGGSRGNQPQHF. The CDR3 nucleotides are TGTGCCAGCAGTTCCGGAGGCAGTCGAGGCAATCAGCCCCAGCATTTT.